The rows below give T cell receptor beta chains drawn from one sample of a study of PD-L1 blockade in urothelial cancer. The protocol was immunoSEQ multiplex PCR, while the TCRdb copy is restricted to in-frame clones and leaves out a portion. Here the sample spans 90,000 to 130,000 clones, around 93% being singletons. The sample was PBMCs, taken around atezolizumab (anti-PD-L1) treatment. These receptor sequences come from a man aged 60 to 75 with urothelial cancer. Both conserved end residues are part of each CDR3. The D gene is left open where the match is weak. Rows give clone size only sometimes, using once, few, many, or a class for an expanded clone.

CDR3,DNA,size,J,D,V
CASSFAGTGGIGYTF,TGTGCCAGCAGCTTTGCCGGGACAGGGGGCATTGGCTACACCTTC,.,TRBJ1-2,TRBD1,TRBV7-2
CASRWGPGGNTIYF,TGTGCCAGCCGTTGGGGGCCTGGTGGAAACACCATATATTTT,.,TRBJ1-3,.,TRBV28
CSEGQGAHNTGELFF,TGCAGCGAAGGACAGGGGGCTCATAACACCGGGGAGCTGTTTTTT,.,TRBJ2-2,TRBD1,TRBV29-1
CASSLAQGIGGYTF,TGTGCCAGCAGCTTAGCGCAGGGGATTGGTGGCTACACCTTC,.,TRBJ1-2,.,TRBV7-2
CASSLAGGLTYEQYF,TGCGCCAGCAGCTTGGCGGGGGGGTTGACCTACGAGCAGTACTTC,.,TRBJ2-7,TRBD2,TRBV5-1
CATLSGGRAYEQYF,TGTGCCACCCTTTCGGGCGGGAGGGCCTACGAGCAGTACTTC,.,TRBJ2-7,TRBD2,TRBV28
CASSLGAGSYEQYF,TGCGCCAGCAGCTTGGGGGCGGGAAGCTACGAGCAGTACTTC,.,TRBJ2-7,.,TRBV5-1
CASSVASGAGGRYTQYF,TGTGCCAGCAGCGTAGCTTCTGGGGCGGGGGGGCGTTATACGCAGTATTTT,.,TRBJ2-3,TRBD2,TRBV9
CAISESRGGVDTEAFF,TGTGCCATCAGTGAGTCGCGAGGAGGGGTCGACACTGAAGCTTTCTTT,.,TRBJ1-1,.,TRBV10-3
CASSVGLAGGSGDTQYF,TGTGCCAGCAGTGTGGGACTAGCGGGGGGGAGTGGAGATACGCAGTATTTT,.,TRBJ2-3,TRBD2,TRBV27
CSVSKTGRNYGYTF,TGCAGCGTGTCAAAGACAGGGAGGAACTATGGCTACACCTTC,.,TRBJ1-2,TRBD1,TRBV29-1
CASSRKLAGGRADTQYF,TGTGCCAGCAGCAGGAAACTAGCGGGAGGCCGTGCAGATACGCAGTATTTT,.,TRBJ2-3,TRBD2,TRBV5-4
CASSESKAANEKLFF,TGTGCCAGCAGTGAATCGAAGGCGGCTAATGAAAAACTGTTTTTT,.,TRBJ1-4,.,TRBV25-1
CASSSSRWTTNEQFF,TGTGCCAGCAGCTCGAGTCGTTGGACTACCAATGAGCAGTTCTTC,once,TRBJ2-1,.,TRBV9
CASSQDIGYEQYF,TGCGCCAGCAGCCAAGATATCGGCTACGAGCAGTACTTC,.,TRBJ2-7,.,TRBV4-1
CASSLRSRDSSHSGTQYF,TGCGCCAGCAGCCTGCGTTCCCGGGACTCCTCGCATAGTGGTACGCAGTATTTT,.,TRBJ2-3,.,TRBV5-1
CASSGRGTDTGELFF,TGTGCCAGCTCAGGCAGGGGGACCGACACCGGGGAGCTGTTTTTT,.,TRBJ2-2,TRBD1,TRBV18
CASSPGQGANVQPQHF,TGCGCCAGCAGCCCCGGACAGGGGGCGAACGTTCAGCCCCAGCATTTT,.,TRBJ1-5,TRBD1,TRBV5-1
CASSLVGRGTGNTIYF,TGTGCCAGCAGCTTAGTTGGCAGGGGGACTGGAAACACCATATATTTT,.,TRBJ1-3,TRBD1,TRBV7-2
CASRLAGGREQFF,TGTGCCAGCAGGCTAGCGGGAGGGCGAGAGCAGTTCTTC,.,TRBJ2-1,TRBD2,TRBV13
CASSYSGGRGQFF,TGCGCCAGCAGCTATAGCGGGGGACGTGGGCAGTTCTTC,.,TRBJ2-1,TRBD2,TRBV5-1
CASSLTSPTDTQYF,TGCGCCAGCAGCTTAACTAGTCCCACAGATACGCAGTATTTT,.,TRBJ2-3,.,TRBV5-1
CASSHAEGDYEQYF,TGTGCCAGCAGCCACGCCGAGGGGGACTACGAGCAGTACTTC,.,TRBJ2-7,.,TRBV7-9
CASSRGDRGPETQYF,TGTGCCAGCAGTCGGGGGGACAGGGGGCCGGAGACCCAGTACTTC,.,TRBJ2-5,TRBD1,TRBV28
CASSLPVDSLSYEQYF,TGTGCCAGCAGCTTACCCGTAGACAGTCTCTCCTACGAGCAGTACTTC,.,TRBJ2-7,.,TRBV7-9
CASRVGTGVNTEAFF,TGTGCCAGCAGGGTAGGGACAGGGGTGAACACTGAAGCTTTCTTT,once,TRBJ1-1,TRBD1,TRBV2
CAISLQGGNQPQHF,TGTGCCATCAGTCTACAGGGGGGCAATCAGCCCCAGCATTTT,.,TRBJ1-5,TRBD1,TRBV10-3
CASSLGQFNEQFF,TGTGCCAGCAGTCTAGGACAGTTCAATGAGCAGTTCTTC,.,TRBJ2-1,.,TRBV2
CASGGAGTDTQYF,TGTGCCAGCGGGGGGGCGGGAACAGATACGCAGTATTTT,.,TRBJ2-3,.,TRBV2
CAWSIKGDGGDIQYF,TGTGCCTGGAGTATTAAAGGGGACGGGGGAGACATTCAGTACTTC,.,TRBJ2-4,.,TRBV30
CAWKSGRRSGANVLTF,TGTGCCTGGAAGTCAGGGCGGAGATCTGGGGCCAACGTCCTGACTTTC,.,TRBJ2-6,.,TRBV30
CASSGGSTDTQYF,TGCGCCAGCAGTGGAGGGAGCACAGATACGCAGTATTTT,.,TRBJ2-3,.,TRBV5-1
CAWSVLRGRRAYEQYF,TGTGCCTGGAGTGTACTTAGGGGCCGCAGGGCCTACGAGCAGTACTTC,.,TRBJ2-7,.,TRBV30
CATSPPPHSQETQYF,TGTGCCACCAGCCCGCCCCCCCACTCCCAAGAGACCCAGTACTTC,.,TRBJ2-5,.,TRBV15
CASSEVLGRGTTDTQYF,TGTGCCAGCAGTGAAGTGTTGGGCAGGGGGACCACAGATACGCAGTATTTT,.,TRBJ2-3,TRBD1,TRBV6-1
CASSQTTGSWNEQFF,TGTGCCAGCAGTCAGACGACAGGGTCCTGGAATGAGCAGTTCTTC,.,TRBJ2-1,TRBD1,TRBV9
CASSLTSQGAGAFF,TGTGCCAGCAGCTTAACGTCACAGGGCGCCGGAGCTTTCTTT,.,TRBJ1-1,.,TRBV7-3
CASTYGGAITGELFF,TGTGCCAGCACCTACGGGGGGGCAATCACCGGGGAGCTGTTTTTT,.,TRBJ2-2,TRBD2,TRBV6-5
CASSLGSPPKTGELFF,TGTGCCAGCAGCTTAGGTAGCCCTCCTAAAACCGGGGAGCTGTTTTTT,.,TRBJ2-2,.,TRBV11-2
CSVAATGEATQYF,TGCAGCGTCGCCGCGACAGGGGAGGCGACGCAGTATTTT,.,TRBJ2-3,TRBD1,TRBV29-1
CASRWTRVSYEQYF,TGTGCCAGCAGATGGACTAGGGTCTCCTACGAGCAGTACTTC,.,TRBJ2-7,TRBD2,TRBV5-4
CASSYQGRDTEAFF,TGTGCCAGCAGTTACCAGGGGCGGGACACTGAAGCTTTCTTT,.,TRBJ1-1,.,TRBV6-6
CASRGTGREHGYTF,TGTGCCAGTAGAGGGACAGGGCGTGAGCATGGCTACACCTTC,.,TRBJ1-2,TRBD1,TRBV19
CASSLAFRSGGEQYF,TGTGCCAGCAGCTTAGCGTTTAGGTCGGGAGGTGAGCAGTACTTC,few,TRBJ2-7,TRBD2,TRBV7-8